Each of the 24 T cell receptor beta chains below was sequenced from the same sample in a study of T-cell reconstitution after alpha-beta-depleted transplantation in children. For TCRbeta, the library was prepared with unique molecular identifiers. TCRdb reanalysed the PCR reads using MiXCR and keeps one entry per CDR3 protein. Among about 230,000 distinct CDR3 sequences listed, over 9.5% were seen once. Source: PBMCs from the stem cell graft donor, taken from the stem cell graft. The receptors were gathered from a human donor who donated a stem cell graft to a child with SCID.

This clonotype was detected many times. V is TRBV18 and J is TRBJ1-1; possible D gene TRBD1, 6 bases. Germline V CDR1 and CDR2: KGHSH, LQKENI. The V gene lost 3 bases and the J gene lost 5 bases, with 10 bases spanning the gap. The CDR3 has 13 amino acids. CDR3 coding DNA: TGTGCCAGCTCACCTGGGGGCCGGACTGAAGCTTTCTTT. The encoded protein is CASSPGGRTEAFF.

This clonotype was recorded many times. The chain joins TRBV20-1 to TRBJ1-2, with 7 bases lining up with TRBD1. The CDR3 runs 16 residues. Unmatched junction bases numbered 9, after V lost 2 bases and J lost 0 bases. Germline CDR1 and CDR2: DFQATT and SNEGSKA (reference sequence). This chain's CDR3 is CSARPGTAVTNYGYTF. The CDR3 region has the DNA TGCAGTGCTAGACCCGGGACAGCGGTTACTAACTATGGCTACACCTTC.

Many counts were recorded for this clonotype. The rearrangement joins TRBV3-1 to TRBJ1-1, with 7 bases identical to TRBD1. Losses at the gene ends were 5 bases for V and 3 bases for J; bases not matched to a gene: 12. Germline CDR1 reads LGHDT; CDR2 reads YNNKEL (reference sequence). The CDR3 consists of 16 residues. CDR3 in DNA: TGTGCCAGCAGCTGGACTCCAGGGGGATTGGACACTGAAGCTTTCTTT. This translates into CASSWTPGGLDTEAFF.

This clonotype was seen repeatedly, ten times or more. The V gene is TRBV6-4, the J gene TRBJ1-2, with D maybe TRBD1 (5 bases). CDR1 is MRHNA, CDR2 SNTAGT, per germline. This CDR3 contains 13 residues. V was cut by 4 bases and J by 5 bases, with 11 bases left in between. This CDR3 is CASSVDSLYGYTF. The CDR3 DNA follows: TGTGCCAGCAGTGTCGACAGTCTATATGGCTACACCTTC.

This clonotype was seen at least ten times. The chain carries TRBV12-3 or TRBV12-4 and TRBJ2-1; 7 bases fit TRBD2. Germline trimming cut 7 bases from V and 9 bases from J; bases unmatched to any gene: 9. This CDR3 has 13 residues. In nucleotides, the CDR3 is TGTGCCAGCACCCTAGGGCCGGGGGGTGAGCAGTTCTTC. As protein: CASTLGPGGEQFF.

This clonotype was counted ten times or more. In DNA, the CDR3 is TGCAGTGCTACCAGGGCTCGCAATCGAGAGACCCAGTACTTC. Protein sequence: CSATRARNRETQYF. V and J are TRBV20-1 and TRBJ2-5, with TRBD1 as a possible D gene (5 bases). Trimming took 4 bases from V and 4 from J, leaving 16 bases between them. Germline loops: CDR1 DFQATT, CDR2 SNEGSKA (reference sequence). The CDR3 sequence is 14 residues long.

This clonotype showed up just once. The rearrangement uses TRBV9 and TRBJ2-1, with D unresolved. Germline-derived CDR1 and CDR2 are SGDLS and YYNGEE. V lost 4 bases to trimming and J lost 5 bases, with 16 bases between them. The CDR3 has 15 amino acids. The CDR3 DNA follows: TGTGCCAGCAGCTTTGGGCTCCATCGGGACAATGAGCAGTTCTTC. Translated, it gives CASSFGLHRDNEQFF.

J is TRBJ1-6 and V is TRBV12-3 or TRBV12-4; D not certain. The CDR3 totals 14 residues. The V gene lost 7 bases and the J gene lost 3 bases, with 10 bases spanning the gap. The CDR3 loop is CASTSQSYNSPLHF. DNA for the CDR3: TGTGCCAGCACCTCTCAGAGCTATAATTCACCCCTCCACTTT.

This clonotype was seen at least ten times. This chain links TRBV5-5 with TRBJ2-7; D is possibly TRBD2 (7 bases). Trimming pared 0 bases from V and 3 bases from J, leaving 19 bases between. The CDR3 runs 17 residues. The germline gives CDR1 SGHKS, CDR2 YYEKEE (reference sequence). Written as DNA, the CDR3 is TGTGCCAGCAGCTTGGAGGGCGGGGGCGACAAGTACTACGAGCAGTACTTC. Translation: CASSLEGGGDKYYEQYF.

This chain uses TRBV7-2 with TRBJ2-3; perhaps TRBD1 as D (6 bases). V was pared by 1 base and J by 4 bases, with 12 bases between. Per the germline V gene, CDR1 is SGHTA and CDR2 is FQGNSA. The CDR3 extends over 15 amino acids. In DNA form, the CDR3 reads TGTGCCAGCAGCTTAGTATGGCAGGGGCCAGATACGCAGTATTTT. Its protein product is CASSLVWQGPDTQYF.

This clonotype was detected ten times or more. J is TRBJ1-3 and V is TRBV4-1; D is unresolved. In germline, CDR1 is MGHRA, CDR2 YSYEKL. CDR3 size: 17 residues. The V end lost 4 bases, the J end lost 2 bases, and 18 bases lay between the germline ends. CDR3 protein: CASSPSPRASAGNTIYF. DNA of the CDR3: TGCGCCAGCAGCCCAAGCCCTAGGGCGTCAGCTGGAAACACCATATATTTT.

This clonotype appeared many times. The chain links TRBV27 to TRBJ2-5; D is possibly TRBD1 (6 bases). From germline, CDR1 is MNHEY and CDR2 SMNVEV (reference sequence). Between the trimmed V and J ends, which lost 5 bases and 3 bases, there was a span of 16 bases. This CDR3 is 15 amino acids long. The CDR3 coding sequence is TGTGCCAGCAGTGCGCCCGGGACACCTAAAGAGACCCAGTACTTC. Protein: CASSAPGTPKETQYF.

V usage is TRBV6-1 and J usage is TRBJ1-5; perhaps TRBD1 as D (5 bases). Per the germline V gene, CDR1 is MNHNS and CDR2 is SASEGT. V lost 6 bases and J lost 1, with 13 bases in between. The CDR3 is 15 amino acids. CDR3 DNA: TGTGCCAGCAGGTCTACAGGACCCAGCAATCAGCCCCAGCATTTT. This gives the protein CASRSTGPSNQPQHF.

Ten or more counts support this clonotype. The chain joins TRBV5-1 to TRBJ2-7; D possibly corresponds to TRBD1 (6 bases). CDR3 length: 15 amino acids. V gave up 0 bases and J gave up 7 bases, with 17 bases separating them. The V gene's germline CDR1 is SGHRS and CDR2 YFSETQ. CDR3 bases: TGCGCCAGCAGCTTGGGGGACACCCCCTCACCGGAGCAGTACTTC. Its translation: CASSLGDTPSPEQYF.

This clonotype was found many times. This rearrangement joins TRBV12-3 or TRBV12-4 to TRBJ2-3; a possible D gene is TRBD2 (6 bases). There are 16 residues in the CDR3. V shed 3 bases and J shed 2 bases, with 15 bases lying between them. The CDR3 here is CASSFAGTVNTDTQYF. In DNA, the CDR3 is TGTGCCAGCAGTTTCGCCGGGACTGTGAACACAGATACGCAGTATTTT.

At least ten counts were recorded for this clonotype. The chain employs TRBV3-1 and TRBJ2-5, with D maybe TRBD2 (6 bases). This CDR3 contains 14 residues. Per germline, CDR1 LGHDT and CDR2 YNNKEL (reference sequence). The ends were cut back, 2 bases at V and 2 bases at J, with 9 bases in the middle. CDR3 region: CASSQRRDQETQYF. The CDR3 bases are TGTGCCAGCAGCCAAAGGAGGGATCAAGAGACCCAGTACTTC.

This clonotype was seen many times. The V gene is TRBV20-1, the J gene TRBJ1-3, with a weak D call TRBD1 (5 bases). With 1 base removed from V and 0 bases from J, the gap between germline ends came to 16 bases. Germline CDR1 DFQATT, CDR2 SNEGSKA (reference sequence). The CDR3 is 17 residues long. DNA for the CDR3: TGCAGTGCTAGAGCCGTCGCGGGGGGACCCTCTGGAAACACCATATATTTT. The encoded protein is CSARAVAGGPSGNTIYF.

This clonotype has just a few counts. The genes are TRBV6-1 and TRBJ1-2, with a tentative D call TRBD1 (5 bases). The length of the CDR3 is 15 residues. Trimming stripped 6 bases from V and 7 bases from J, with 21 bases between. The germline gives CDR1 MNHNS, CDR2 SASEGT. CDR3 residues: CASRDPGRPFGGYTF. The CDR3 DNA reads as TGTGCCAGCAGAGACCCGGGACGACCATTTGGTGGCTACACCTTC.

This clonotype appeared many times. This sequence joins TRBV5-1 and TRBJ1-6; D possibly corresponds to TRBD1 (5 bases). Trimming left V 4 bases short and J 7 bases short, with 18 bases between. This CDR3 is 16 amino acids long. Per germline, CDR1 SGHRS and CDR2 YFSETQ. CDR3 loop: CASSDTGSGGNSPLHF. The CDR3, as DNA: TGCGCCAGCAGCGACACCGGGTCGGGGGGAAATTCACCCCTCCACTTT.

This chain links TRBV5-1 with TRBJ2-3; D perhaps matches TRBD2 (5 bases). Looked up from germline, CDR1 is SGHRS and CDR2 is YFSETQ. V was cut by 1 base and J by 0 bases, with 9 bases left in between. The CDR3 contains 15 residues. This CDR3 reads CASSLREISTDTQYF. The CDR3, as DNA: TGCGCCAGCAGCTTGAGGGAGATCAGCACAGATACGCAGTATTTT.

This clonotype was counted at least ten times. This rearrangement joins TRBV5-1 to TRBJ2-3; D call uncertain. The CDR3 is 16 residues long. Germline lookup yields CDR1 SGHRS and CDR2 YFSETQ. Trimming removed 0 bases at V and 0 bases at J, with 11 bases between. This CDR3 is CASSLGAYQSTDTQYF. The CDR3 DNA follows: TGCGCCAGCAGCTTGGGGGCTTACCAGAGCACAGATACGCAGTATTTT.

In its sample, this clonotype was seen many times. In nucleotides, the CDR3 is TGTGCCAGCAGCCAAGCTCTAGGGAGAGGGACCTACGAGCAGTACTTC. Protein: CASSQALGRGTYEQYF. The chain joins TRBV4-2 to TRBJ2-7; weak D call: TRBD2 (5 bases). CDR1 is LGHNA and CDR2 is YNFKEQ in the germline V gene. V lost 1 base, J lost 2 bases, and 15 bases lay in between. The CDR3 totals 16 residues.

The chain couples TRBV7-6 to TRBJ1-5; TRBD1 agrees at 12 bases. Trimming took 5 bases from V and 0 from J; bases not matched to a gene: 8. Germline CDR1 SGHVS, CDR2 FNYEAQ. This CDR3 has 18 residues. This CDR3 is CASSAGTGGSYSNQPQHF. The CDR3 DNA reads TGTGCCAGCAGCGCTGGGACAGGGGGCAGTTATAGCAATCAGCCCCAGCATTTT.

This clonotype showed up many times. The V call is TRBV6-2 or TRBV6-3, the J call TRBJ1-5; D remains unclear. Germline CDR1 MNHEY, CDR2 SVGEGT. V shed 6 bases and J shed 3 bases, with 15 bases lying between them. This CDR3 has 15 amino acids. The CDR3: CASSGGMDLNQPQHF. Here the CDR3 DNA reads TGTGCCAGCAGCGGAGGAATGGACCTCAATCAGCCCCAGCATTTT.